This TCR beta chain came from a study of graft-versus-host responses after intestinal transplantation. Study summary: Grafts that recipients had were multivisceral, liver-intestinal, or isolated intestinal transplants. Recipients were all induced with anti-thymocyte globulin, then given tacrolimus and steroids for around three years.

With respect to this clone: Its specificity is unknown.

CDR1 is SNHLY, CDR2 FYNNEI, per germline. With 6 bases clipped from V and 3 bases from J, the junction kept 6 bases outside the gene matches. CDR3 length: 15 amino acids. General observations from the study: After transplant, early declines in HvG clones were associated with peak levels of circulating GvH clones. Detection of GvH clones occurred in recipient marrow, and some had their first appearance in ileum or blood.

Produced via immunoSEQ multiplex PCR; TCRdb's table is partial and in-frame only. The repertoire consists of under 95,000 clones, with about 88% occurring once and the leading ten covering roughly 0.3%. The sequence was collected from a human donor who was the organ donor for an intestinal transplant. This specimen was unstimulated CD4+ T cells sorted from spleen or lymph node cells, taken before transplant. The chain recombines TRBV2 with TRBJ2-3; 10 bases are a match to TRBD2. CDR3 sequence: CASRLTSGETDTQYF. The CDR3 nucleotides read TGTGCCAGCAGACTAACTAGCGGGGAGACAGATACGCAGTATTTT.